Presented here are 3 T cell receptor beta chains from one specimen sequenced in a study of CD8 T cells in ankylosing spondylitis. TCRdb analysed the 5' RACE reads with MiXCR anew, one entry per CDR3 protein. The profile shows 150,000 to 200,000 distinct CDR3 sequences, roughly 20% of them singletons. Sequencing was done on a sample of blood, either unsorted or a sorted T cell fraction (not recorded which). The receptor source for this set is a male donor aged 5-30 years with ankylosing spondylitis or in good health (not recorded which).

This clonotype was picked up many times. The chain recombines TRBV28 with TRBJ2-5, with D perhaps TRBD1 (6 bases). This CDR3 contains 15 residues. Germline assignment: CDR1 MDHEN and CDR2 SYDVKM. Trimming left V 4 bases short and J 5 bases short, with 17 bases between. The CDR3 reads CASSSRVRGKETQYF. DNA of the CDR3: TGTGCCAGCAGTTCACGGGTCAGGGGAAAGGAGACCCAGTACTTC.

This clonotype was detected many times. The chain carries TRBV6-5 and TRBJ2-2; D is unclear. Germline loops: CDR1 MNHEY, CDR2 SVGAGI. Trimming shortened V by 3 bases and J by 6 bases, and 8 bases separated the two germline ends. CDR3 size: 13 residues. The CDR3 spells CASSYFQSGELFF. Written as DNA, the CDR3 is TGTGCCAGCAGTTATTTCCAATCCGGGGAGCTGTTTTTT.

The rearrangement joins TRBV27 to TRBJ1-5; D remains unclear. The CDR3 sequence is 16 residues long. With 5 bases removed from V and 4 bases from J, the gap between germline ends came to 18 bases. The germline V gene encodes CDR1 MNHEY and CDR2 SMNVEV (reference sequence). Written as DNA, the CDR3 is TGTGCCAGCAGTCCCTCGGGAGGTAGCGGTAATCAGCCCCAGCATTTT. It codes for CASSPSGGSGNQPQHF.